These 26 T cell receptor beta chains were all obtained from the same sample, sequenced in a study of CD8 T cells in ankylosing spondylitis. TCRdb independently ran MiXCR on the 5' RACE reads; one entry per CDR3 protein. Of approximately 250,000 distinct CDR3 sequences in the sample, 20% to 30% were seen once. The source material was blood, either unsorted or a sorted T cell fraction (not recorded which). Receptors were obtained from a male donor with ankylosing spondylitis or in good health (not recorded which).

This clonotype was recorded at least ten times. The V call is TRBV29-1, the J call TRBJ2-3; D call uncertain. The CDR3 consists of 10 residues. The germline V gene has CDR1 SQVTM and CDR2 ANQGSEA. Trimming removed 4 bases at V and 2 bases at J, with 1 base between. The CDR3 nucleotides read TGCAGCGTTGCCACAGATACGCAGTATTTT. Translation gives CSVATDTQYF.

This clonotype was seen ten or more times. The V and J genes are TRBV11-2 and TRBJ2-4, with 11 bases fitting TRBD2. Germline CDR1 and CDR2: SGHAT and FQNNGV. The CDR3 contains 16 residues. Losses at the gene ends were 5 bases for V and 2 bases for J; bases not matched to a gene: 5. CDR3 protein: CASSIAGGRTKNIQYF. Written as DNA, the CDR3 is TGTGCCAGCAGCATAGCGGGGGGGAGGACCAAAAACATTCAGTACTTC.

The table lists this clonotype with many counts. The chain couples TRBV20-1 to TRBJ2-3; D is ambiguous. V lost 6 bases to trimming and J lost 6 bases, with 22 bases between them. The CDR3 covers 15 residues. Germline V gene sequence: CDR1 DFQATT, CDR2 SNEGSKA (reference sequence). The CDR3 DNA is TGCAGTGCGTCTCGGCCCGGGCATATGTCTGATACGCAGTATTTT. Residues: CSASRPGHMSDTQYF.

This clonotype was observed a few times. V usage is TRBV4-1 and J usage is TRBJ2-5; D might be TRBD2 (7 bases). Trimming stripped 4 bases from V and 5 bases from J, with 14 bases between. CDR3 length: 14 amino acids. Germline CDR1 reads MGHRA; CDR2 reads YSYEKL. CDR3 bases: TGCGCCAGCAGCCGGCCTGGGGGGGGCGAGACCCAGTACTTC. Translation gives CASSRPGGGETQYF.

This clonotype has at least ten counts. The chain carries TRBV6-2 or TRBV6-3 and TRBJ2-4; 10 bases map to TRBD2. Germline V gene lookup returns CDR1 MNHEY and CDR2 SVGEGT. J was trimmed by 1 base and V by 0 bases; bases with no gene match: 12. The CDR3 is 20 amino acids. CDR3 sequence: CASSYSSTSGGAGAKNIQYF. In DNA, the CDR3 is TGTGCCAGCAGTTACTCGAGTACGAGCGGGGGGGCCGGGGCCAAAAACATTCAGTACTTC.

This clonotype appeared a few times. V gene TRBV20-1 combines with J gene TRBJ2-1, with 12 bases lining up with TRBD2. Germline-derived CDR1 and CDR2 are DFQATT and SNEGSKA (reference sequence). V was clipped by 3 bases and J by 6 bases; unmatched bases: 9. There are 16 residues in the CDR3. CDR3 bases: TGCAGTGCTAGCGGACTAGCGGGGAGGGTAGGCAATGAGCAGTTCTTC. This gives the protein CSASGLAGRVGNEQFF.

The rearrangement links TRBV5-5 to TRBJ1-6; 7 bases match TRBD1. This CDR3 has 16 amino acids. V lost 0 bases and J lost 10; bases outside the gene matches: 10. Germline CDR1 is SGHKS and CDR2 is YYEKEE (reference sequence). The DNA of the CDR3 is TGTGCCAGCAGCTTGGCCGGAGGGGGCTTGAGGTCACCCCTCCACTTT. Amino acids: CASSLAGGGLRSPLHF.

At least ten counts were recorded for this clonotype. V gene TRBV12-3 or TRBV12-4 combines with J gene TRBJ1-6, with 9 bases matching TRBD1. V was pared by 8 bases and J by 5 bases, with 1 base of the junction left unmatched. This CDR3 contains 13 residues. The CDR3 DNA reads TGTGCCAGCCGGACAGGGGATAATTCACCCCTCCACTTT. Translated, it gives CASRTGDNSPLHF.

V is TRBV4-1 and J is TRBJ2-2; D remains unclear. Germline lookup yields CDR1 MGHRA and CDR2 YSYEKL. The CDR3 is 14 amino acids. Trimming pared 0 bases from V and 0 bases from J, leaving 2 bases between. CDR3 sequence: CASSQEANTGELFF. CDR3 bases: TGCGCCAGCAGCCAAGAGGCGAACACCGGGGAGCTGTTTTTT.

This clonotype turned up a few times. The V call is TRBV4-2, the J call TRBJ2-1, with TRBD1 as a possible D gene (5 bases). The CDR3 sequence is 12 residues long. Germline V gene lookup returns CDR1 LGHNA and CDR2 YNFKEQ. The V gene lost 3 bases and the J gene lost 9 bases, with 9 bases spanning the gap. The CDR3 here is CASSHQGSEQFF. In DNA form, the CDR3 reads TGTGCCAGCAGCCACCAGGGTAGTGAGCAGTTCTTC.

Only a few counts were recorded for this clonotype. CDR3 bases: TGTGCCACCAGCAGAGATGGGGGCATCAGGCAGTACTTC. Encoded protein: CATSRDGGIRQYF. The chain is built from TRBV15 and TRBJ2-7, with D tentatively TRBD1 (6 bases). This CDR3 has 13 residues. Germline assignment: CDR1 LNHNV and CDR2 YYDKDF (reference sequence). V was clipped by 0 bases and J by 9 bases, with 12 bases between them.

The chain uses TRBV21-1 and TRBJ2-3; the D call TRBD1 from the table was never checked on the DNA. TRBV21-1 is recorded as a pseudogene. The CDR3 spans 16 residues. CDR3 sequence reads: CASSARDRIKEDTQYF. The CDR3 bases are TGTGCCAGCAGCGCCCGGGACAGGATAAAGGAAGATACGCAGTATTTT.

This clonotype was counted ten times or more. The rearrangement links TRBV20-1 to TRBJ2-5; D may be TRBD1 (6 bases). The germline gives CDR1 DFQATT, CDR2 SNEGSKA (reference sequence). Trimming removed 6 bases at V and 1 base at J, with 9 bases between. This CDR3 comprises 12 residues. The CDR3 here is CSAVTGQETQYF. The CDR3 coding sequence is TGCAGTGCCGTGACAGGCCAAGAGACCCAGTACTTC.

This clonotype was seen repeatedly, ten times or more. V is TRBV3-1 and J is TRBJ2-1; TRBD2 matches 8 bases. Germline CDR1 and CDR2: LGHDT and YNNKEL (reference sequence). This CDR3 has 16 residues. Trimming removed 0 bases from V and 3 bases from J; junction bases left unmatched: 4. CDR3 DNA sequence: TGTGCCAGCAGCCAAGATCCGGGGGGGCGCTACAATGAGCAGTTCTTC. Amino acid sequence: CASSQDPGGRYNEQFF.

This clonotype was seen ten or more times. V usage is TRBV11-2 and J usage is TRBJ1-6; no definite D call. The CDR3 spans 14 residues. The V gene lost 4 bases and the J gene lost 10 bases, with 14 bases spanning the gap. Germline CDR1 is SGHAT and CDR2 is FQNNGV. CDR3 nucleotides: TGTGCCAGCAGCTGGGTGGCCCTTCGGTCACCCCTCCACTTT. Translating it yields CASSWVALRSPLHF.

This clonotype turned up a few times. The chain combines TRBV15 with TRBJ1-5; D is undetermined. Per the germline V gene, CDR1 is LNHNV and CDR2 is YYDKDF (reference sequence). The CDR3 covers 16 residues. V shed 1 base and J shed 2 bases, with 12 bases lying between them. The CDR3 coding sequence is TGTGCCACCAGCAGAGCGGACTCCCCCGGCAATCAGCCCCAGCATTTT. Amino acids: CATSRADSPGNQPQHF.

As to this clonotype: A much larger clonotype is one base distant, so this may be a read error. V is TRBV20-1 and J is TRBJ2-7, with 9 bases that match TRBD1. CDR3 length: 14 amino acids. Germline V lookup: CDR1 DFQATT, CDR2 SNEGSKA (reference sequence). V was pared by 4 bases and J by 3 bases, with 7 bases of the junction left unmatched. CDR3 nucleotides: TGCAGTGCTACTCCTGGACAGGGGCGCTACGAGCAGTACTTC. Translating it yields CSATPGQGRYEQYF.

The chain carries TRBV5-5 and TRBJ1-5, with TRBD1 as a possible D gene (6 bases). The V end was cut by 3 bases, the J end by 6 bases, with 13 bases between. The CDR3 runs to 14 residues. The V gene's germline CDR1 is SGHKS and CDR2 YYEKEE (reference sequence). This CDR3 reads CASSSKQGGQPQHF. The CDR3, as DNA: TGTGCCAGCAGCTCAAAACAGGGTGGTCAGCCCCAGCATTTT.

The rearrangement uses TRBV10-3 and TRBJ2-7; D unresolved. Germline values: CDR1 ENHRY, CDR2 SYGVKD. Deletions cut 8 bases from V and 3 bases from J, with 14 bases between. The CDR3 spans 13 residues. CDR3 in DNA: TGTGCCATCGGTTGGGAAGGTGACTACGAGCAGTACTTC. Its protein product is CAIGWEGDYEQYF.

This clonotype was seen many times. The J gene is TRBJ2-1, the V gene TRBV20-1; D call uncertain. Germline CDR1 reads DFQATT; CDR2 reads SNEGSKA (reference sequence). The CDR3 has 12 residues. The V gene lost 3 bases and the J gene lost 1 base, with 4 bases spanning the gap. The CDR3 is CSASDSYNEQFF. The CDR3 DNA reads TGCAGTGCTAGTGATTCCTACAATGAGCAGTTCTTC.

This chain joins TRBV6-6 and TRBJ2-5, with D possibly matching TRBD1 (5 bases). The length of the CDR3 is 13 residues. Germline lookup yields CDR1 MNHNY and CDR2 SVGAGI (reference sequence). V shed 5 bases and J shed 9 bases, with 16 bases lying between them. Written as DNA, the CDR3 is TGTGCCAGCAGTCCCCGGATCCTGGGGCCCCAGTACTTC. Translating it yields CASSPRILGPQYF.

This clonotype occurred many times. The CDR3 region is CSAKLGGNTDTQYF. The DNA for the CDR3 is TGCAGTGCTAAACTAGGGGGAAACACAGATACGCAGTATTTT. The chain is built from TRBV20-1 and TRBJ2-3; D is perhaps TRBD1 (6 bases). Germline V gives CDR1 DFQATT, CDR2 SNEGSKA (reference sequence). V lost 4 bases to trimming and J lost 2 bases, with 13 bases between them. The CDR3 is made up of 14 amino acids.

This clonotype was seen only a few times. V gene TRBV12-3 or TRBV12-4 combines with J gene TRBJ1-1; 9 nucleotides agree with TRBD1. V lost 5 bases, J lost 2 bases, and 9 bases stayed unmatched. The CDR3 is 16 amino acids. The DNA of the CDR3 is TGTGCCAGCAGTCTAAACAGGGGGCCGGGTAACACTGAAGCTTTCTTT. Its protein product is CASSLNRGPGNTEAFF.

This clonotype was detected ten times or more. The chain is built from TRBV10-2 and TRBJ2-5; 7 nucleotides line up with TRBD1. The CDR3 extends over 15 amino acids. Germline loops: CDR1 WSHSY, CDR2 SAAADI. With 6 bases clipped from V and 2 bases from J, the junction kept 9 bases outside the gene matches. The CDR3 bases are TGCGCCAGCAGCCTGACGGGACAGTCTCAAGAGACCCAGTACTTC. Its protein is CASSLTGQSQETQYF.

Ten or more counts support this clonotype. This chain connects TRBV5-1 to TRBJ1-1; D unresolved. This CDR3 has 14 residues. V dropped 4 bases and J dropped 1 base, with 11 bases sitting between them. Germline CDR1 and CDR2: SGHRS and YFSETQ. The CDR3 nucleotides are TGCGCCAGCAGCACGAGGACGGAGAACACTGAAGCTTTCTTT. Protein sequence: CASSTRTENTEAFF.

This clonotype was counted a single time. The chain carries TRBV19 and TRBJ2-7; D unresolved. This CDR3 spans 15 amino acids. Looked up from germline, CDR1 is LNHDA and CDR2 is SQIVND (reference sequence). V shed 7 bases and J shed 0 bases, with 16 bases lying between them. CDR3 loop: CASTSPYFVSYEQYF. As DNA, the CDR3 is TGTGCCAGTACCTCCCCGTATTTCGTCTCCTACGAGCAGTACTTC.